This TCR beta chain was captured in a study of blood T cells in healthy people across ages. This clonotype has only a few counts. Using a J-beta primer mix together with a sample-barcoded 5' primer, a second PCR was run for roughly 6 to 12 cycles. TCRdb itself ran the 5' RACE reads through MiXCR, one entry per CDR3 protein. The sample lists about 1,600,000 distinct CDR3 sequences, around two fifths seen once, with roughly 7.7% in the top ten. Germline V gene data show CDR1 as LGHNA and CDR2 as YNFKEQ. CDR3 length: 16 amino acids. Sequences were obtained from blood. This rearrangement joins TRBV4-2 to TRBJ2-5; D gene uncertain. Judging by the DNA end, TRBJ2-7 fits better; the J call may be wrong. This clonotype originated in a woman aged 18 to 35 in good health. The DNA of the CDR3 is TGTGCCAGCAGCCATGACGGGCACTTTAGGCTTTACGAGCAGTACTTC. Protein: CASSHDGHFRLYEQYF.